Following are 16 T cell receptor beta chains from one sample sequenced in a study of T cells in Graves' hyperthyroidism and ophthalmopathy. It was RNA transcripts that yielded the amplified TCR beta CDR3 regions. HTBI primers were used for first-round RT-PCR of the TCR CDR3. TCRdb re-derived calls from the multiplex PCR reads in MiXCR, one entry per CDR3 protein. The table records around 300,000 distinct CDR3 sequences, roughly an eighth of them present only once. Sequencing was done on a sample of blood. These receptors were collected from a woman aged 40 to 55 with Graves' hyperthyroidism.

This clonotype was seen ten or more times. The chain carries TRBV6-1 and TRBJ1-5; 9 nucleotides align to TRBD1. The CDR3 contains 15 residues. The germline CDR1 and CDR2 sequences are MNHNS and SASEGT. Losses at the gene ends were 5 bases for V and 4 bases for J; bases not matched to a gene: 6. The CDR3 spells CASSLGQGGNQPQHF. The DNA of the CDR3 is TGTGCCAGCAGTTTGGGACAGGGTGGAAATCAGCCCCAGCATTTT.

This clonotype has at least ten counts. The chain links TRBV7-8 to TRBJ1-1; D remains ambiguous. V was cut by 2 bases and J by 1 base, with 5 bases left in between. The germline V gene has CDR1 SGHVS and CDR2 FQNEAQ. The CDR3 has 13 amino acids. The DNA for the CDR3 is TGTGCCAGCAGCTTACCGGGGAACACTGAAGCTTTCTTT. It encodes CASSLPGNTEAFF.

The chain couples TRBV29-1 to TRBJ2-5; 8 nucleotides agree with TRBD2. The V and J ends lost 0 bases and 3 bases, in that order; junction bases with no gene match: 9. Germline lookup yields CDR1 SQVTM and CDR2 ANQGSEA. The CDR3 contains 16 residues. The CDR3 loop is CSVEDPWTSPKETQYF. CDR3 in DNA: TGCAGCGTTGAAGATCCGTGGACTAGCCCGAAAGAGACCCAGTACTTC.

The chain recombines TRBV5-1 with TRBJ2-5; D ambiguous. CDR1 SGHRS and CDR2 YFSETQ come from the germline V gene. Trimming shortened V by 0 bases and J by 5 bases, and 11 bases separated the two germline ends. The CDR3 length is 14 residues. The CDR3 nucleotides are TGCGCCAGCAGCTTGGGGACGGCCGTGGAGACCCAGTACTTC. As protein: CASSLGTAVETQYF.

This clonotype was seen ten or more times. The chain employs TRBV12-3 or TRBV12-4 and TRBJ2-1, with TRBD2 matching over 10 bases. The CDR3 has 21 residues. V shed 3 bases and J 7 bases; nucleotides not matched to a gene: 24. The CDR3 DNA is TGTGCCAGCAGTTTTACCGGATATCCTAGCGGGAGTTCGGGTGATTGGAATGAGCAGTTCTTC. Its protein product is CASSFTGYPSGSSGDWNEQFF.

This clonotype was picked up a small number of times. The J gene is TRBJ2-4, the V gene TRBV27, with 7 bases that match TRBD1. Germline V gives CDR1 MNHEY, CDR2 SMNVEV (reference sequence). Trimming cost V 7 bases and J 8 bases; bases outside gene matches: 11. This CDR3 contains 14 residues. The CDR3 sequence is CASTPRGRVDIQYF. The CDR3 region has the DNA TGTGCCAGCACGCCTAGGGGGCGCGTTGACATTCAGTACTTC.

This clonotype appeared many times. The V call is TRBV19, the J call TRBJ1-5; the D gene is possibly TRBD1 (6 bases). V shed 1 base and J shed 6 bases, with 10 bases lying between them. Germline CDR1 and CDR2: LNHDA and SQIVND (reference sequence). The CDR3 is 14 amino acids. CDR3 amino acids: CASSIAGGRQPQHF. CDR3 in DNA: TGTGCCAGTAGTATAGCCGGGGGCCGTCAGCCCCAGCATTTT.

As concerns this clonotype: This clone may be a read error of a much larger clone one base away. The CDR3 DNA follows: TGCAGTGCTAAGACAGGGTATGGCTACACCTTC. It specifies CSAKTGYGYTF. The J gene is TRBJ1-2, the V gene TRBV20-1, with 7 nucleotides matching TRBD1. Germline assignment: CDR1 DFQATT and CDR2 SNEGSKA (reference sequence). V lost 4 bases and J lost 5; bases outside the gene matches: 1. The CDR3 contains 11 residues.

In its sample, this clonotype was seen many times. The rearrangement joins TRBV5-1 to TRBJ2-2; unclear D gene. CDR1 is SGHRS, CDR2 YFSETQ, per germline. The CDR3 runs 14 residues. Between the trimmed V and J ends, which lost 0 bases and 4 bases, there was a span of 7 bases. The CDR3 nucleotides read TGCGCCAGCAGCTTGGATAAGGTCACCGGGGAGCTGTTTTTT. Its protein is CASSLDKVTGELFF.

This clonotype was recorded many times. The chain joins TRBV2 to TRBJ2-2; D uncertain. The CDR3 loop spans 13 amino acids. Trimming cost V 2 bases and J 0 bases, with 1 base left between them. Germline V lookup: CDR1 SNHLY, CDR2 FYNNEI. CDR3 protein: CASSETNTGELFF. CDR3 bases: TGTGCCAGCAGTGAAACGAACACCGGGGAGCTGTTTTTT.

This chain uses TRBV28 with TRBJ2-3, with 13 bases aligning to TRBD2. Looked up from germline, CDR1 is MDHEN and CDR2 is SYDVKM. CDR3 length: 17 residues. The V segment lost 8 bases and the J segment 0 bases; nucleotides outside the gene matches: 8. The CDR3 nucleotides read TGTGCCAGCCAAGGACTAGCGGGAGTCTCTAGCACAGATACGCAGTATTTT. This codes for CASQGLAGVSSTDTQYF.

This clonotype was counted many times. The chain recombines TRBV27 with TRBJ1-2; D not certain. Germline values: CDR1 MNHEY, CDR2 SMNVEV (reference sequence). This CDR3 region has 14 residues. V was trimmed by 2 bases and J by 0 bases, leaving 7 bases between them. CDR3 sequence: CASSLKGTNYGYTF. CDR3 in DNA: TGTGCCAGCAGTTTAAAGGGAACTAACTATGGCTACACCTTC.

This clonotype came up many times. The CDR3 here is CASSPHREYQPQHF. The CDR3 nucleotides are TGTGCCAGCAGCCCTCACAGGGAGTATCAGCCCCAGCATTTT. The chain combines TRBV28 with TRBJ1-5; possible D gene TRBD1, 6 bases. CDR3 length: 14 residues. The V end was cut by 6 bases, the J end by 5 bases, with 14 bases between. Germline values: CDR1 MDHEN, CDR2 SYDVKM.

Many counts were recorded for this clonotype. This chain joins TRBV7-8 and TRBJ2-5; 9 nucleotides align to TRBD1. Per the germline V gene, CDR1 is SGHVS and CDR2 is FQNEAQ. The CDR3 is made up of 15 amino acids. V shed 5 bases, J shed 6 bases, and the junction held 10 bases outside the gene matches. The CDR3 is CASSLSRDRVQTQYF. The CDR3 DNA follows: TGTGCCAGCAGCCTTTCCAGGGACAGGGTACAGACCCAGTACTTC.

This clonotype has a count of ten or more. The genes are TRBV28 and TRBJ2-7, with 9 bases fitting TRBD1. The CDR3 totals 14 residues. J lost 4 bases, V lost 2 bases, and 3 bases had no gene match. CDR1 and CDR2 (germline): MDHEN, SYDVKM. The CDR3: CASSLGTGRYEQYF. The CDR3, as DNA: TGTGCCAGCAGTTTAGGGACAGGGAGGTACGAGCAGTACTTC. The complete variable domain, with remaining parts taken from reference TRBV28 and TRBJ2-7, reads DVKVTQSSRYLVKRTGEKVFLECVQDMDHENMFWYRQDPGLGLRLIYFSYDVKMKEKGDIPEGYSVSREKKERFSLILESASTNQTSMYLCASSLGTGRYEQYFGPGTRLTVT.

The rearrangement uses TRBV9 and TRBJ1-2; 9 bases are shared with TRBD1. V was clipped by 0 bases and J by 0 bases; unmatched bases: 0. The CDR3 totals 15 residues. The germline CDR1 and CDR2 sequences are SGDLS and YYNGEE. DNA of the CDR3: TGTGCCAGCAGCGTAGGGACAGGGGCTAACTATGGCTACACCTTC. This sequence encodes CASSVGTGANYGYTF.